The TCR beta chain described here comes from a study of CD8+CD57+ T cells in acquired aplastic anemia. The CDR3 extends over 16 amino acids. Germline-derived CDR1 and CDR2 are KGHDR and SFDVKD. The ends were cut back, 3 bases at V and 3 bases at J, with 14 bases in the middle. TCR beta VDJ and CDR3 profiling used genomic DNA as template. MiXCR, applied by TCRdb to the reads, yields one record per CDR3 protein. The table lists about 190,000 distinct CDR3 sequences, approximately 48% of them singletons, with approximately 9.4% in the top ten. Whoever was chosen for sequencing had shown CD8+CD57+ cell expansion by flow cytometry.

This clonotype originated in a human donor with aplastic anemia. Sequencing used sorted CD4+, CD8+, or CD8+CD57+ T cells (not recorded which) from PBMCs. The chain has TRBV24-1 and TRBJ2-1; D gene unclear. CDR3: CATSDAGRPLYNEQFF. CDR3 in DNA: TGTGCCACCAGTGATGCCGGACGGCCGCTCTACAATGAGCAGTTCTTC.